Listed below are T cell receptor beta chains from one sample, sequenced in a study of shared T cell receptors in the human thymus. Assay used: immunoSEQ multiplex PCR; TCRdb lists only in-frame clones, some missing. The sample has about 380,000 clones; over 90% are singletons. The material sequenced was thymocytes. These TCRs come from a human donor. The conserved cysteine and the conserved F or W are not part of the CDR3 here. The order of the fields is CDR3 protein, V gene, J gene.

cdr3_aa: ASSGILGQGGPYEQY
v_call: TRBV5-1
j_call: TRBJ2-7

cdr3_aa: ASSIDRPAGGPETDTQY
v_call: TRBV19
j_call: TRBJ2-3

cdr3_aa: ATSRDWYPRGCGNTIY
v_call: TRBV15
j_call: TRBJ1-3

cdr3_aa: ATHAKERAKNIQY
v_call: TRBV15
j_call: TRBJ2-4

cdr3_aa: ASSLGGYSNQPQH
v_call: TRBV28
j_call: TRBJ1-5

cdr3_aa: ASSYTFHRVYEQY
v_call: TRBV6-5
j_call: TRBJ2-7

cdr3_aa: ASNPCGTSTGELF
v_call: TRBV7-9
j_call: TRBJ2-2

cdr3_aa: ASTPLAGVSYEQY
v_call: TRBV7-2
j_call: TRBJ2-7

cdr3_aa: ATSRAGENTGELF
v_call: TRBV15
j_call: TRBJ2-2

cdr3_aa: ASSQAGGSGNTIY
v_call: TRBV4-2
j_call: TRBJ1-3

cdr3_aa: ASSPRGGSWDQPQH
v_call: TRBV5-8
j_call: TRBJ1-5

cdr3_aa: AWMAGGPGEQY
v_call: TRBV30
j_call: TRBJ2-7

cdr3_aa: ASSDLVGTRSSYEQY
v_call: TRBV7-2
j_call: TRBJ2-7

cdr3_aa: ATSRPRGDSSYNEQF
v_call: TRBV15
j_call: TRBJ2-1

cdr3_aa: ASRSQPCSNQPQH
v_call: TRBV5-1
j_call: TRBJ1-5

cdr3_aa: ASSLPGHSYEQY
v_call: TRBV5-4
j_call: TRBJ2-7

cdr3_aa: ASSGNGLAGGYLSTDTQY
v_call: TRBV2
j_call: TRBJ2-3

cdr3_aa: ASSPSEVLVHAGNTIY
v_call: TRBV28
j_call: TRBJ1-3

cdr3_aa: ASTQPGEETQY
v_call: TRBV5-1
j_call: TRBJ2-5

cdr3_aa: ASTPRAISGRFDEQY
v_call: TRBV27
j_call: TRBJ2-7

cdr3_aa: ASSLAGLAGVFGANVLT
v_call: TRBV5-1
j_call: TRBJ2-6

cdr3_aa: ASSSGTGKIYEQY
v_call: TRBV27
j_call: TRBJ2-7

cdr3_aa: ASSEQGVNTGELF
v_call: TRBV28
j_call: TRBJ2-2

cdr3_aa: ASSRELAEQETQY
v_call: TRBV28
j_call: TRBJ2-5

cdr3_aa: ASSHTSVVTSGREQETQY
v_call: TRBV7-8
j_call: TRBJ2-5

cdr3_aa: ASSSLPRNIEAF
v_call: TRBV5-4
j_call: TRBJ1-1

cdr3_aa: ASSLRASGEQETQY
v_call: TRBV7-9
j_call: TRBJ2-5

cdr3_aa: ASSPQTEGNYNEQF
v_call: TRBV27
j_call: TRBJ2-1

cdr3_aa: ASSPLPYSNQPQH
v_call: TRBV18
j_call: TRBJ1-5

cdr3_aa: ASSLRRDRDRDNEQF
v_call: TRBV7-6
j_call: TRBJ2-1

cdr3_aa: ASSRTSGRAYEQY
v_call: TRBV4-1
j_call: TRBJ2-7

cdr3_aa: ASSIQTRGRAGSEQF
v_call: TRBV19
j_call: TRBJ2-1

cdr3_aa: ASSLRRGPISYEQY
v_call: TRBV11-2
j_call: TRBJ2-7

cdr3_aa: ASSRKTGKTLNEQF
v_call: TRBV27
j_call: TRBJ2-1

cdr3_aa: AWGPALPYEQY
v_call: TRBV28
j_call: TRBJ2-7

cdr3_aa: ASSPMKREVNEQF
v_call: TRBV4-1
j_call: TRBJ2-1

cdr3_aa: ASSSSPWKTQY
v_call: TRBV11-3
j_call: TRBJ2-5

cdr3_aa: ASSQYPEADTQY
v_call: TRBV23-1
j_call: TRBJ2-3

cdr3_aa: ASSQGLAGVYEQY
v_call: TRBV5-1
j_call: TRBJ2-7

cdr3_aa: ASTQRSVSYNEQF
v_call: TRBV5-5
j_call: TRBJ2-1

cdr3_aa: ASSRQGAANQPQH
v_call: TRBV27
j_call: TRBJ1-5

cdr3_aa: ASSLGPRSNQPQH
v_call: TRBV27
j_call: TRBJ1-5

cdr3_aa: ASSESPSSRNTEAF
v_call: TRBV2
j_call: TRBJ1-1

cdr3_aa: ASSIRTGGCTYNEQF
v_call: TRBV28
j_call: TRBJ2-1

cdr3_aa: ASSKKHYEQY
v_call: TRBV6-1
j_call: TRBJ2-7

cdr3_aa: ASSFFVADTQY
v_call: TRBV7-3
j_call: TRBJ2-3

cdr3_aa: ASSRQGRGNTEAF
v_call: TRBV5-1
j_call: TRBJ1-1

cdr3_aa: ASSYISTLSYGYT
v_call: TRBV6-5
j_call: TRBJ1-2

cdr3_aa: AWSVRGGNYGYT
v_call: TRBV30
j_call: TRBJ1-2

cdr3_aa: ASSSRDRGSNELAGELMNEQF
v_call: TRBV28
j_call: TRBJ2-1

cdr3_aa: ASSLERGLAGLLSYIQY
v_call: TRBV28
j_call: TRBJ2-4

cdr3_aa: ASSVTSSYNEQF
v_call: TRBV27
j_call: TRBJ2-1

cdr3_aa: ATSRKAFPGQGAGGYT
v_call: TRBV15
j_call: TRBJ1-2

cdr3_aa: ASSQKKGGTGELF
v_call: TRBV28
j_call: TRBJ2-2

cdr3_aa: ASSLGQPFSTDTQY
v_call: TRBV5-1
j_call: TRBJ2-3

cdr3_aa: ASSLRGTSGRGYEQY
v_call: TRBV18
j_call: TRBJ2-7

cdr3_aa: ASSLSSGQGRTGELF
v_call: TRBV27
j_call: TRBJ2-2